This T cell receptor (beta chain) was sequenced in a study of blood T cell repertoires in COVID-19. Study-wide background: Samples came from the United States, Italy and Spain, spanning acute and convalescent COVID-19. The cDNA or gDNA used as material had been derived from T cells, B-cell-depleted T cells, or PBMCs.

Germline V gene data show CDR1 as MNHEY and CDR2 as SMNVEV (reference sequence). The CDR3 runs 15 residues. Trimming removed 6 bases from V and 6 bases from J; junction bases left unmatched: 7. Original methodology: Amplified reference gene primers provided the basis for estimating nucleated cell counts. Sequencing was performed with immunoSEQ multiplex PCR; in TCRdb, only in-frame clones are kept and a portion is missing. V, J and clone size are those of that table, while D and trimming were read from the DNA. The table has under 300,000 clones, roughly nine tenths seen once. This receptor was obtained from a man in his 60s with acute or convalescent COVID-19. The chain has TRBV27 and TRBJ1-6, with 8 bases that match TRBD1. Sequenced sample: peripheral blood. The CDR3 spells CASRTGTGSNSPLHF. The CDR3 DNA sequence: TGTGCCAGCAGAACCGGGACAGGTTCTAATTCACCCCTCCACTTT.